Reported below is one T cell receptor (beta chain). What it binds is not known. The data are from a study of Ad26.COV2.S vaccination and SARS-CoV-2 variants. General study results and limits: After vaccination, substantial breadth of spike-specific CD8+ and CD4+ responses was reported.

Described treatment: 19 received Ad26.COV2.S at low or high dose, single or two shots; five or six received placebo; per-sample allocation not given. On day 63 after the first injection, vaccine and placebo recipients gave samples. The CDR3 has 15 amino acids. V lost 5 bases and J lost 2; bases outside the gene matches: 6. The germline V gene encodes CDR1 SGHTA and CDR2 FQGTGA. Generated by immunoSEQ multiplex PCR, the TCRdb table keeps only in-frame clones and is missing some. The sample records more than 300,000 clones, around nine tenths being singletons. The sequence came from a person aged 18-65 years who received the Ad26.COV2.S COVID-19 vaccine or a placebo. V gene TRBV7-3 combines with J gene TRBJ2-3, with 8 positions matching TRBD2. The starting material was peripheral blood, obtained in a trial of Ad26.COV2.S vaccine versus placebo. The CDR3 spells CASSITSGLTDTQYF. The CDR3 DNA reads TGTGCCAGCAGCATTACTAGCGGCCTCACAGATACGCAGTATTTT.